This T cell receptor (beta chain) was sequenced in a study of T cells after yellow fever vaccination. There are 15 residues in the CDR3. CDR1 and CDR2 from the germline V gene are SQVTM and ANQGSEA. Between the trimmed V and J ends, which lost 3 bases and 3 bases, there was a span of 14 bases. General study results and limits: Booster sampling recovered most clones from primary vaccination (around 96% CD4, around 88% CD8). Though it reached lower strength, the secondary response hit its peak faster, day 5 versus 15. There was a possibility that FACS-sorted repertoires contained abundant clonotypes contaminating from the bulk population.

This clonotype appeared many times. Its antigen is as yet unknown. Making TCR cDNA involved 5'RACE template switching, which added UMIs and a universal primer site. TCRdb reanalysed the 5' RACE reads using MiXCR and keeps one entry per CDR3 protein. The table lists approximately 240,000 distinct CDR3 sequences, about 3.5% of them singletons. This sequence joins TRBV29-1 and TRBJ2-2; the D gene is possibly TRBD1 (6 bases). This sequence originates from a young man who received the YFV17D yellow fever vaccine. Sequencing was performed on PBMCs, taken 15 days after the yellow fever booster vaccination. CDR3 in amino acids: CSVDLLGADTGELFF. CDR3 nucleotides: TGCAGCGTTGATTTACTGGGGGCGGACACCGGGGAGCTGTTTTTT.